This T cell receptor beta chain was documented in a study of blood T cell repertoires in COVID-19. Looking at the study overall: Italy, Spain and the United States were the sources of the convalescent and acute COVID-19 samples.

In the original processing: Estimation of nucleated cell counts relied on the amplification of reference gene primers. The repertoire was sequenced with immunoSEQ multiplex PCR; TCRdb's copy has only in-frame clones and lacks some. The V and J calls and the clone size are those of that table, but D and trimming were determined from the DNA. Seen here are 200,000 or so clones, about nine tenths observed once, and the top ten hold 2.1%. Germline CDR1 is SGDLS and CDR2 is YYNGEE. This CDR3 has 13 amino acids. V lost 4 bases and J lost 1; bases outside the gene matches: 2. This TCR was sampled from a man in his 70s with active or convalescent COVID-19. V and J are TRBV9 and TRBJ2-7; the match to TRBD1 covers 7 bases. The source material was peripheral blood. The CDR3 DNA follows: TGTGCCAGCAGCAGGGGACAGTCCTACGAGCAGTACTTC. Translating gives CASSRGQSYEQYF.